The 19 T cell receptor beta chains reported below all come from one sample, sequenced in a study of T cell responses to AZD1222 COVID-19 vaccine. Repertoires were generated with immunoSEQ multiplex PCR, while TCRdb's copy carries only in-frame clones and drops some. The table lists 46,000 or so clones, 80% to 95% of them singletons. The sequencing here drew on peripheral blood, taken 28 days after the second AZD1222 dose. The source of these receptors is an adult who received the AZD1222 COVID-19 vaccine.

The J gene is TRBJ2-3, the V gene TRBV29-1; perhaps TRBD2 as D (7 bases). Germline CDR1 reads SQVTM; CDR2 reads ANQGSEA. There are 13 residues in the CDR3. V lost 6 bases and J 2 bases, leaving 12 bases between the germline ends. The CDR3 DNA sequence: TGCAGCGTCAACAGGGACTACACAGATACGCAGTATTTT. Protein product: CSVNRDYTDTQYF.

The rearrangement uses TRBV7-9 and TRBJ2-1; D gene ambiguous. V lost 5 bases and J 8 bases, leaving 7 bases between the germline ends. In germline, CDR1 is SEHNR, CDR2 FQNEAQ (reference sequence). This CDR3 is 11 amino acids long. CDR3 coding DNA: TGTGCCAGCAGCGAGAGCGATGAGCAGTTCTTC. Encoded protein: CASSESDEQFF. Full variable domain (rest looked up from reference TRBV7-9 and TRBJ2-1): DTGVSQNPRHKITKRGQNVTFRCDPISEHNRLYWYRQTLGQGPEFLTYFQNEAQLEKSRLLSDRFSAERPKGSFSTLEIQRTEQGDSAMYLCASSESDEQFFGPGTRLTVL.

The chain links TRBV6-6 to TRBJ1-2; TRBD1 matches at 8 bases. The CDR3 is 17 amino acids. The V segment lost 6 bases and the J segment 4 bases; nucleotides outside the gene matches: 16. Looked up from germline, CDR1 is MNHNY and CDR2 is SVGAGI (reference sequence). DNA of the CDR3: TGTGCCAGCAGCCGAGGGACAGGAGCTATTTCTTTCTATGGCTACACCTTC. The encoded protein is CASSRGTGAISFYGYTF.

This chain joins TRBV6-5 and TRBJ1-1; D remains unclear. CDR1 is MNHEY and CDR2 is SVGAGI in the germline V gene. Deletions cut 6 bases from V and 4 bases from J, with 12 bases between. This CDR3 contains 13 residues. CDR3 nucleotide sequence: TGTGCCAGCAGCCCATCAGGTAGCACTGAAGCTTTCTTT. Its protein is CASSPSGSTEAFF.

CDR3 nucleotides: TGTGCCACCGGACTAGCCCCTCGTACAGATACGCAGTATTTT. Its translation is CATGLAPRTDTQYF. The rearrangement joins TRBV6-1 to TRBJ2-3; 8 bases match TRBD2. There are 14 residues in the CDR3. In germline, CDR1 is MNHNS, CDR2 SASEGT. V shed 10 bases and J 3 bases; nucleotides not matched to a gene: 9.

The chain is built from TRBV3-1 (or the pseudogene TRBV3-2) and TRBJ1-2; 10 positions match TRBD1. CDR3 length equals 15 residues. Germline-derived CDR1 and CDR2 are LGHDT and YNNKEL (reference sequence). Unmatched junction bases numbered 2, after V lost 1 base and J lost 3 bases. The CDR3 reads CASSQGTGGDYGYTF. CDR3 coding DNA: TGTGCCAGCAGCCAAGGGACAGGGGGAGACTATGGCTACACCTTC.

The V gene is TRBV18, the J gene TRBJ2-1; no definite D call. Germline assignment: CDR1 KGHSH and CDR2 LQKENI. The CDR3 length is 12 residues. Trimming left V 5 bases short and J 3 bases short, with 5 bases between. The CDR3 reads CASSLDYNEQFF. CDR3 nucleotides: TGTGCCAGCTCATTAGACTACAATGAGCAGTTCTTC.

This clone was counted a single time. V and J are TRBV12-3 or TRBV12-4 and TRBJ2-7; D may correspond to TRBD1 or TRBD2 (6 bases each). V was shortened by 5 bases and J by 3 bases, with 11 bases between the two germline ends. This CDR3 comprises 13 residues. The DNA of the CDR3 is TGTGCCAGCAGTATCGGGGGCGACTACGAGCAGTACTTC. Translation gives CASSIGGDYEQYF.

This clone has just one count. This sequence joins TRBV12-3 or TRBV12-4 and TRBJ1-2; D gene unclear. Trimming removed 2 bases at V and 4 bases at J, with 5 bases between. The CDR3 sequence is 12 residues long. CDR3 in DNA: TGTGCCAGCAGTTTAAATCTCTATGGCTACACCTTC. Translation gives CASSLNLYGYTF.

V gene TRBV5-4 combines with J gene TRBJ2-1; D tentatively fits TRBD1 or TRBD2 (6 bases each). CDR1 is SGHNT, CDR2 YYREEE, per germline (reference sequence). Trimming removed 3 bases at V and 1 base at J, with 11 bases between. There are 15 residues in the CDR3. The CDR3 loop is CASSSGGGSYNEQFF. The DNA of the CDR3 is TGTGCCAGCAGCTCAGGAGGGGGGTCCTACAATGAGCAGTTCTTC.

This chain connects TRBV6-6 to TRBJ2-2; D might be TRBD2 (6 bases). The CDR3 contains 17 residues. Looked up from germline, CDR1 is MNHNY and CDR2 is SVGAGI (reference sequence). Trimming removed 5 bases from V and 1 base from J, with 17 bases in between. In DNA, the CDR3 is TGTGCCAGCAGTCATCGACGGGGGTTGGGGAACACCGGGGAGCTGTTTTTT. This translates into CASSHRRGLGNTGELFF.

This rearrangement joins TRBV5-1 to TRBJ1-1; TRBD1 matches at 7 bases. The CDR3 length is 14 residues. Germline V CDR1 and CDR2: SGHRS, YFSETQ. Trimming removed 5 bases from V and 4 bases from J; junction bases left unmatched: 8. The CDR3, as DNA: TGCGCCAGCAGTCCAGGGGGAGGGTTCACTGAAGCTTTCTTT. Protein: CASSPGGGFTEAFF.

This clone has more than one count but fewer than ten. The V call is TRBV7-2, the J call TRBJ2-5, with 7 bases that match TRBD1. Germline assignment: CDR1 SGHTA and CDR2 FQGNSA. The trim removed 2 bases at V and 4 bases at J, leaving 7 bases unmatched. The CDR3 has 15 amino acids. This CDR3 is CASSLRSAGGETQYF. The DNA for the CDR3 is TGTGCCAGCAGCTTAAGATCGGCAGGGGGAGAGACCCAGTACTTC.

V usage is TRBV14 and J usage is TRBJ1-2; D may be TRBD1 (5 bases). CDR3 length: 13 residues. Trimming stripped 4 bases from V and 5 bases from J, with 11 bases between. Germline lookup yields CDR1 SGHDN and CDR2 FVKESK. Written as DNA, the CDR3 is TGTGCCAGCAGCCGAGCAGGGTTTTATGGCTACACCTTC. It specifies CASSRAGFYGYTF.

This chain connects TRBV23-1 to TRBJ1-2, with a tentative D call TRBD1 (6 bases). TRBV23-1 is an ORF, and what it does is uncertain. CDR3 length: 9 amino acids. The V end lost 11 bases, the J end lost 6 bases, and 7 bases lay between the germline ends. CDR3 protein: CAGGHGYTF. The CDR3 DNA follows: TGCGCCGGGGGGCATGGCTACACCTTC.

This clone was counted only a few times. The V and J genes are TRBV6-1 and TRBJ2-3; weak D call: TRBD1 (5 bases). Germline V gives CDR1 MNHNS, CDR2 SASEGT. V lost 3 bases and J lost 2, with 12 bases in between. This CDR3 has 15 amino acids. The DNA of the CDR3 is TGTGCCAGCAGTGACAGGGATAGATACACAGATACGCAGTATTTT. Translated: CASSDRDRYTDTQYF.

V and J are TRBV29-1 and TRBJ1-2; possibly TRBD1 for D (6 bases). The CDR3 is made up of 14 amino acids. The V end was cut by 3 bases, the J end by 0 bases, with 11 bases between. Germline V gene lookup returns CDR1 SQVTM and CDR2 ANQGSEA. The CDR3 here is CSVDWGGSNYGYTF. The CDR3 coding sequence is TGCAGCGTTGATTGGGGGGGCTCTAACTATGGCTACACCTTC. Complete variable domain (other parts from reference TRBV29-1 and TRBJ1-2): SAVISQKPSRDICQRGTSLTIQCQVDSQVTMMFWYRQQPGQSLTLIATANQGSEATYESGFVIDKFPISRPNLTFSTLTVSNMSPEDSSIYLCSVDWGGSNYGYTFGSGTRLTVV.

This clone was seen more than once but under ten times. This chain connects TRBV14 to TRBJ1-4; TRBD1 might be the D (5 bases). The CDR3 runs 15 residues. The ends were cut back, 1 base at V and 5 bases at J, with 11 bases in the middle. The germline V gene has CDR1 SGHDN and CDR2 FVKESK. The CDR3: CASSQGQGRNEKLFF. CDR3 sequence (DNA): TGTGCCAGCAGCCAAGGTCAGGGAAGAAATGAAAAACTGTTTTTT.

This chain links TRBV6-5 with TRBJ1-5; no clear D gene. The CDR3 spans 16 residues. Germline V gene lookup returns CDR1 MNHEY and CDR2 SVGAGI. V lost 0 bases to trimming and J lost 4 bases, with 13 bases between them. CDR3 DNA sequence: TGTGCCAGCAGTTACTCGTCGACCGCTGAAAATCAGCCCCAGCATTTT. Translated, it gives CASSYSSTAENQPQHF.